The rows below give T cell receptor beta chains drawn from one sample of a study of T cell repertoires in cytomegalovirus infection. TCRdb re-analysed the reads in MiXCR, keeping a single row per CDR3 protein. The sample shows under 200,000 distinct CDR3 sequences, roughly 21% of them seen only once. What these receptors recognize is not known. The sample here was CD8+ T cells from cultured PBMCs, taken from culture after CMV antigen stimulation. All receptors derive from a human donor in good health (CMV status not recorded). Some clones in this sample may be carry-over from other donors' samples. Both conserved end residues are part of each CDR3. The order of the fields is V gene, D gene, J gene, clone size, CDR3 protein, CDR3 DNA. A D gene is named only where the DNA matches it firmly. Only part of the rows carry a size: once, few, many, or a class if the clone is expanded.

v_call: TRBV7-8
d_call: .
j_call: TRBJ2-7
clone_size: .
cdr3_aa: CASSGGGTVYEQYF
cdr3_nt: TGTGCCAGCAGCGGGGGAGGGACAGTATACGAGCAGTACTTC

v_call: TRBV7-6
d_call: TRBD2
j_call: TRBJ2-2
clone_size: few
cdr3_aa: CASSLAEGSGVNTGELFF
cdr3_nt: TGTGCCAGCAGCTTAGCGGAAGGTAGCGGGGTGAACACCGGGGAGCTGTTTTTT

v_call: TRBV6-1
d_call: TRBD2
j_call: TRBJ2-2
clone_size: .
cdr3_aa: CASRLRGGGAMSTGELFF
cdr3_nt: TGTGCCAGCAGGTTGAGGGGCGGGGGGGCTATGAGCACCGGGGAGCTGTTTTTT

v_call: TRBV7-3
d_call: TRBD1
j_call: TRBJ2-5
clone_size: .
cdr3_aa: CASSTFGTGGETQYF
cdr3_nt: TGTGCCAGCAGTACCTTCGGGACAGGTGGCGAGACCCAGTACTTC

v_call: TRBV12-3/TRBV12-4
d_call: .
j_call: TRBJ1-4
clone_size: .
cdr3_aa: CASSLTSKLFF
cdr3_nt: TGTGCCAGCAGTCTTACGTCAAAACTGTTTTTT

v_call: TRBV7-2
d_call: .
j_call: TRBJ2-7
clone_size: many
cdr3_aa: CASSSSSYEQYF
cdr3_nt: TGTGCCAGCAGCTCGAGCTCCTACGAGCAGTACTTC

v_call: TRBV7-2
d_call: .
j_call: TRBJ1-6
clone_size: many
cdr3_aa: CASSLESASSYNSPLHF
cdr3_nt: TGTGCCAGCAGCTTAGAGAGTGCAAGCTCCTATAATTCACCCCTCCACTTT

v_call: TRBV12-3/TRBV12-4
d_call: .
j_call: TRBJ1-2
clone_size: few
cdr3_aa: CASSPSGRYGYTF
cdr3_nt: TGTGCCAGCAGTCCGTCGGGCCGCTATGGCTACACCTTC

v_call: TRBV6-2/TRBV6-3
d_call: .
j_call: TRBJ2-7
clone_size: .
cdr3_aa: CASSYSPGGPPYEQYF
cdr3_nt: TGTGCCAGCAGTTACTCGCCAGGGGGGCCGCCCTACGAGCAGTACTTC

v_call: TRBV2
d_call: .
j_call: TRBJ1-1
clone_size: few
cdr3_aa: CASSGKTEAFF
cdr3_nt: TGTGCCAGCAGTGGAAAAACTGAAGCTTTCTTT

v_call: TRBV19
d_call: .
j_call: TRBJ2-1
clone_size: few
cdr3_aa: CASSIGLVGGSYNEQFF
cdr3_nt: TGTGCCAGTAGTATAGGCCTCGTAGGGGGATCCTACAATGAGCAGTTCTTC

v_call: TRBV7-6
d_call: TRBD1
j_call: TRBJ2-7
clone_size: .
cdr3_aa: CASSPDIGTGSYEQYF
cdr3_nt: TGTGCCAGCAGCCCCGATATTGGGACAGGGTCCTACGAGCAGTACTTC

v_call: TRBV4-3
d_call: .
j_call: TRBJ2-3
clone_size: few
cdr3_aa: CASSQDLGSRTDTQYF
cdr3_nt: TGCGCCAGCAGCCAAGATTTGGGTAGCCGCACAGATACGCAGTATTTT

v_call: TRBV7-9
d_call: .
j_call: TRBJ1-3
clone_size: few
cdr3_aa: CASSSPGDRNSGNTIYF
cdr3_nt: TGTGCCAGCAGCTCGCCCGGGGACCGGAACTCTGGAAACACCATATATTTT

v_call: TRBV7-2
d_call: TRBD1
j_call: TRBJ2-7
clone_size: .
cdr3_aa: CASSLSRTGGYEQYF
cdr3_nt: TGTGCCAGCAGCTTATCCCGGACAGGGGGCTACGAGCAGTACTTC

v_call: TRBV7-2
d_call: TRBD2
j_call: TRBJ2-1
clone_size: .
cdr3_aa: CASSLDTGGAYNEQFF
cdr3_nt: TGTGCCAGCAGCTTAGATACGGGGGGAGCTTACAATGAGCAGTTCTTC

v_call: TRBV7-8
d_call: TRBD1
j_call: TRBJ1-5
clone_size: .
cdr3_aa: CASSLTTGGNQPQHF
cdr3_nt: TGTGCCAGCAGCTTAACGACAGGGGGGAATCAGCCCCAGCATTTT

v_call: TRBV9
d_call: TRBD1
j_call: TRBJ2-5
clone_size: few
cdr3_aa: CASSGDRAKTQYF
cdr3_nt: TGTGCCAGCAGCGGGGACAGGGCAAAGACCCAGTACTTC

v_call: TRBV12-3/TRBV12-4
d_call: .
j_call: TRBJ2-7
clone_size: few
cdr3_aa: CASSPALGEQYF
cdr3_nt: TGTGCCAGCAGTCCCGCCTTGGGCGAGCAGTACTTC

v_call: TRBV6-5
d_call: .
j_call: TRBJ1-6
clone_size: .
cdr3_aa: CASSYSATVTSAPLHF
cdr3_nt: TGTGCCAGCAGTTACTCCGCTACGGTGACAAGCGCCCCCCTCCACTTT

v_call: TRBV12-3/TRBV12-4
d_call: .
j_call: TRBJ1-2
clone_size: .
cdr3_aa: CASRNDTFYGYTF
cdr3_nt: TGTGCCAGCAGGAACGACACTTTCTATGGCTACACCTTC

v_call: TRBV7-6
d_call: .
j_call: TRBJ2-1
clone_size: few
cdr3_aa: CASSFSGGGIANNYNEQFF
cdr3_nt: TGTGCCAGCAGCTTTTCAGGAGGGGGTATCGCGAATAACTACAATGAGCAGTTCTTC

v_call: TRBV7-6
d_call: .
j_call: TRBJ1-2
clone_size: few
cdr3_aa: CASSKDTIGGYTF
cdr3_nt: TGTGCCAGCAGCAAAGACACAATCGGAGGCTACACCTTC

v_call: TRBV7-9
d_call: .
j_call: TRBJ2-7
clone_size: few
cdr3_aa: CASSPVDVLFEQYF
cdr3_nt: TGTGCCAGCAGCCCGGTGGACGTCCTTTTCGAGCAGTACTTC

v_call: TRBV4-1
d_call: .
j_call: TRBJ1-2
clone_size: few
cdr3_aa: CASSQDDRGMDSYGYTF
cdr3_nt: TGCGCCAGCAGCCAAGATGACAGAGGGATGGATAGCTATGGCTACACCTTC

v_call: TRBV7-6
d_call: .
j_call: TRBJ2-2
clone_size: .
cdr3_aa: CASSFPPGQQNTGELFF
cdr3_nt: TGTGCCAGCAGTTTCCCACCCGGACAACAAAACACCGGGGAGCTGTTTTTT

v_call: TRBV5-6
d_call: .
j_call: TRBJ1-1
clone_size: .
cdr3_aa: CASSFLGVGNTEAFF
cdr3_nt: TGTGCCAGCAGCTTTCTCGGGGTGGGGAACACTGAAGCTTTCTTT